The 11 T cell receptor beta chains below come from one sample, sequenced in a study of blood T cell repertoires in COVID-19 (dated by TCRdb to 2018 to 2020). Libraries were constructed by the immunoSEQ multiplex PCR assay. Imported from immuneACCESS, the table was reduced by TCRdb to in-frame sequences with V and J called. These copies leave out some clones; in studies compared against another copy, an unresolved V gene accounts for under half, and the cause of the remainder is not known. For this sample the table gives a few hundred thousand clones, of which 88% were detected only once. The top ten constitute about 12% of the sample. Sequenced sample: peripheral blood. The source of these receptors is a woman aged 45 to 65 with COVID-19, enrolled during active disease.

This chain links TRBV2 with TRBJ2-2; possible D gene TRBD2, 6 bases. The CDR3 totals 15 residues. Trimming took off 6 bases at V and 0 bases at J, with 11 bases between the two ends. The germline V gene has CDR1 SNHLY and CDR2 FYNNEI. The CDR3 sequence: CASSRRRANTGELFF. CDR3 nucleotides: TGTGCCAGCAGCCGCAGGAGGGCGAACACCGGGGAGCTGTTTTTT.

The rearrangement uses TRBV6-5 and TRBJ2-2; D remains ambiguous. The germline V and J ends were trimmed by 7 bases and 2 bases, with 11 bases remaining between them. Germline V gene sequence: CDR1 MNHEY, CDR2 SVGAGI. The CDR3 runs 14 residues. CDR3 sequence: CASTSEENTGELFF. CDR3 nucleotides: TGTGCCAGCACGTCAGAGGAAAACACCGGGGAGCTGTTTTTT.

J is TRBJ2-6 and V is TRBV27; D uncertain. Trimming took off 6 bases at V and 0 bases at J, with 3 bases between the two ends. This CDR3 has 13 amino acids. The germline V gene has CDR1 MNHEY and CDR2 SMNVEV (reference sequence). The CDR3 is CASRRSGANVLTF. CDR3 bases: TGTGCCAGCAGGCGCTCTGGGGCCAACGTCCTGACTTTC.

This chain uses TRBV6-6 with TRBJ2-7, with D possibly being TRBD1 (7 bases). This CDR3 contains 14 residues. Germline V CDR1 and CDR2: MNHNY, SVGAGI (reference sequence). Trimming left V 6 bases short and J 5 bases short, with 17 bases between. The CDR3 region is CASREGAVADEQYF. In DNA form, the CDR3 reads TGTGCCAGCAGGGAGGGGGCTGTCGCGGACGAGCAGTACTTC.

The chain links TRBV6-4 to TRBJ2-1; possible D gene TRBD2, 6 bases. CDR3 length equals 15 residues. Germline loops: CDR1 MRHNA, CDR2 SNTAGT. Deletions cut 6 bases from V and 4 bases from J, with 16 bases between. The CDR3 is CASSSPSGEYNEQFF. The DNA for the CDR3 is TGTGCCAGCAGCTCCCCCTCGGGGGAATACAATGAGCAGTTCTTC.

The rearrangement links TRBV7-9 to TRBJ1-4, with TRBD1 matching over 7 bases. Germline assignment: CDR1 SEHNR and CDR2 FQNEAQ (reference sequence). This CDR3 has 14 amino acids. Trimming took 1 base from V and 7 from J; bases not matched to a gene: 3. CDR3 DNA: TGTGCCAGCAGCTTAGAACAGGGGCGTGAAAAACTGTTTTTT. Translating it yields CASSLEQGREKLFF.

V gene TRBV12-5 combines with J gene TRBJ2-1; 10 positions agree with TRBD1. CDR1 and CDR2 from the germline V gene are LGHNT and FRNRAP. This CDR3 contains 16 residues. Trimming took 1 base from V and 6 from J; bases not matched to a gene: 6. CDR3 protein: CASGLGYRDRGNEQFF. The CDR3 nucleotides read TGTGCTAGTGGTTTGGGATACCGGGACAGGGGCAATGAGCAGTTCTTC.

The gene calls are TRBV10-3 and TRBJ2-1, with TRBD2 matching over 9 bases. The CDR3 spans 16 residues. V dropped 3 bases and J dropped 7; count of bases not matched to a gene: 10. Germline V gene data show CDR1 as ENHRY and CDR2 as SYGVKD. As DNA, the CDR3 is TGTGCCATCAGTGACCCCTTGCGCGGGGGGGCGAATGAGCAGTTCTTC. As protein: CAISDPLRGGANEQFF.

V gene TRBV7-9 combines with J gene TRBJ1-3; the D gene is possibly TRBD1 (5 bases). The CDR3 has 16 amino acids. V was cut by 8 bases and J by 0 bases, with 17 bases left in between. CDR1 is SEHNR, CDR2 FQNEAQ, per germline (reference sequence). CDR3 loop: CASGRGRTNSGNTIYF. In nucleotides, the CDR3 is TGTGCCAGCGGAAGGGGCAGGACGAACTCTGGAAACACCATATATTTT.

The CDR3 coding sequence is TGTGCCAGCAGCCGCCTAACAGGGTGGGGGACAGATACGCAGTATTTT. Translation gives CASSRLTGWGTDTQYF. V usage is TRBV7-9 and J usage is TRBJ2-3; D might be TRBD1 (6 bases). This CDR3 has 16 amino acids. The germline V gene has CDR1 SEHNR and CDR2 FQNEAQ (reference sequence). Trimming cost V 5 bases and J 3 bases, with 18 bases left between them.

The rearrangement joins TRBV9 to TRBJ2-7; 9 bases are a match to TRBD2. Germline V gene data show CDR1 as SGDLS and CDR2 as YYNGEE. This CDR3 region has 13 residues. Trimming at V came to 8 bases and at J to 6 bases, leaving 9 bases not matched to a gene. In nucleotides, the CDR3 is TGTGCCAGTTCAACGACACTAGCGGGCGAGCAGTACTTC. Residues: CASSTTLAGEQYF.